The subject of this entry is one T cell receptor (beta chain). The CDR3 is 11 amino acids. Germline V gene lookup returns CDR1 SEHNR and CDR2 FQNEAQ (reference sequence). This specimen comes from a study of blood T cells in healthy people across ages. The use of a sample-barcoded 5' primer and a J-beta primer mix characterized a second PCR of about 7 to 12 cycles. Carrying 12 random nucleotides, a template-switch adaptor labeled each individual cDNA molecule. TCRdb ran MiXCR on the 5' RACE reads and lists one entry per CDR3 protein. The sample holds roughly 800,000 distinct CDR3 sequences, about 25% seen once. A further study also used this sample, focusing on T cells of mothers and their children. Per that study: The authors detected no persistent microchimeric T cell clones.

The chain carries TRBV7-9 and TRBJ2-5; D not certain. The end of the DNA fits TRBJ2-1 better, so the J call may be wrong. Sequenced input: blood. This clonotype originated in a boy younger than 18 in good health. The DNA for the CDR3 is TGTGCCAGCAGCTTCTGGGGAGAGCAGTTCTTC. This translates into CASSFWGEQFF.